Below, 5 T cell receptor beta chains from the same sample are listed, as sequenced in a study of blood T cell repertoires in COVID-19. Profiled with immunoSEQ multiplex PCR; TCRdb holds only in-frame clones, not every one. This sample has over 65,000 clones, with approximately 87% found just once. The material sequenced was peripheral blood. These receptors originate from a human donor in a cohort sampled during active COVID-19.

The chain employs TRBV6-6 and TRBJ2-5, with 13 bases identical to TRBD2. Germline lookup yields CDR1 MNHNY and CDR2 SVGAGI (reference sequence). This CDR3 region has 15 residues. Losses at the gene ends were 4 bases for V and 5 bases for J; bases not matched to a gene: 4. The CDR3 bases are TGTGCCAGCAGTTCCCCGGGACTAGCGGGGGAGACCCAGTACTTC. It specifies CASSSPGLAGETQYF.

This clone was detected only a few times. The chain uses TRBV7-9 and TRBJ1-3; 7 bases match TRBD1. Germline CDR1 SEHNR, CDR2 FQNEAQ (reference sequence). This CDR3 has 18 amino acids. V gave up 5 bases and J gave up 4 bases; unmatched junction bases: 17. The CDR3 sequence is CASSRRWDSLNWGNTIYF. CDR3 sequence (DNA): TGTGCCAGCAGCCGGAGGTGGGACAGCCTCAATTGGGGAAACACCATATATTTT.

The chain carries TRBV5-4 and TRBJ2-5, with D tentatively TRBD1 (6 bases). V lost 0 bases to trimming and J lost 4 bases, with 19 bases between them. This CDR3 contains 17 residues. CDR1 and CDR2 (germline): SGHNT, YYREEE (reference sequence). In DNA form, the CDR3 reads TGTGCCAGCAGCTTGGGAGGTGGGGGCATAGGTGGAGAGACCCAGTACTTC. This sequence encodes CASSLGGGGIGGETQYF.

The gene calls are TRBV30 and TRBJ2-3; 13 positions agree with TRBD2. This CDR3 region has 16 residues. The junction had 1 base not matched to a gene; V was cut back by 0 bases and J by 1 base. CDR1 and CDR2 (germline): GTSNPN, SVGIG (reference sequence). The CDR3 region has the DNA TGTGCCTGGAGTGTGGGACTAGCGGGACGCACAGATACGCAGTATTTT. This codes for CAWSVGLAGRTDTQYF.

The genes are TRBV3-1 (or the pseudogene TRBV3-2) and TRBJ2-7; TRBD2 matches at 7 bases. V lost 0 bases, J lost 5 bases, and 10 bases stayed unmatched. The germline CDR1 and CDR2 sequences are LGHDT and YNNKEL (reference sequence). The CDR3 runs 16 residues. For the CDR3, the DNA is TGTGCCAGCAGCCAAGATCGGGGGGAGTATACCCACGAGCAGTACTTC. Amino acid sequence: CASSQDRGEYTHEQYF.